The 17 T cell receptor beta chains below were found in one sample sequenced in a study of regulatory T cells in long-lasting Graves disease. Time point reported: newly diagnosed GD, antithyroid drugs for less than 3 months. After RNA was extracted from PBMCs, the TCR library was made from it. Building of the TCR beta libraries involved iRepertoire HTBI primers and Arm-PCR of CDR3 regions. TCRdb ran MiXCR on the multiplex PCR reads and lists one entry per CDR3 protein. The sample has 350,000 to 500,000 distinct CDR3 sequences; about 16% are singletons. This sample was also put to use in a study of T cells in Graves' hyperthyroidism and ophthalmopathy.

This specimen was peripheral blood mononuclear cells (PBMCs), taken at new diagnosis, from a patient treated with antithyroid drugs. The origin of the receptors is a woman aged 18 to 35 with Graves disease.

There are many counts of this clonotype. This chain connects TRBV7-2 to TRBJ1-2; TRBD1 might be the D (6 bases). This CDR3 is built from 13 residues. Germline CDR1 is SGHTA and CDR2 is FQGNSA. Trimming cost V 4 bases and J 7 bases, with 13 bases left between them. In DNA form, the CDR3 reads TGTGCCAGCAGCTCCTCCGGGGGGCTTGGCTACACCTTC. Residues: CASSSSGGLGYTF.

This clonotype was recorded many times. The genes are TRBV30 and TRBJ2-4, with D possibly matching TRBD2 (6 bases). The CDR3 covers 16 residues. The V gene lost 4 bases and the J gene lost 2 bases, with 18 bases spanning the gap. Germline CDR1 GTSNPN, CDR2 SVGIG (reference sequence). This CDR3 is CAWTMAGPKTKNIQYF. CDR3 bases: TGTGCCTGGACAATGGCGGGGCCAAAGACCAAAAACATTCAGTACTTC.

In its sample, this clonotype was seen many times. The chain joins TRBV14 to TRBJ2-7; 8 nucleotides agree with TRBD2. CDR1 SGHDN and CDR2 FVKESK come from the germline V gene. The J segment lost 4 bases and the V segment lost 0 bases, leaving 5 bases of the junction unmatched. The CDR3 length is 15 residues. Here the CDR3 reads CASSQDRLAQYEQYF. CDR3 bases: TGTGCCAGCAGCCAAGATCGACTAGCGCAGTACGAGCAGTACTTC.

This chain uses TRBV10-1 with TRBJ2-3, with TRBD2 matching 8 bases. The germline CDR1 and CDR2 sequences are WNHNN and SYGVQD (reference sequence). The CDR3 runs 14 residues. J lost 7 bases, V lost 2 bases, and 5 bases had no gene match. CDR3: CASSEQAGVNTQYF. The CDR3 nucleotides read TGCGCCAGCAGTGAGCAAGCGGGAGTGAATACGCAGTATTTT.

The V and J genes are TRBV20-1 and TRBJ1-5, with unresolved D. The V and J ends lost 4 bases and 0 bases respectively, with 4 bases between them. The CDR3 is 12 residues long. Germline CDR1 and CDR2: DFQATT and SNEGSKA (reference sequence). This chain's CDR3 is CSAKGSNQPQHF. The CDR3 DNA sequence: TGCAGTGCTAAGGGTAGCAATCAGCCCCAGCATTTT.

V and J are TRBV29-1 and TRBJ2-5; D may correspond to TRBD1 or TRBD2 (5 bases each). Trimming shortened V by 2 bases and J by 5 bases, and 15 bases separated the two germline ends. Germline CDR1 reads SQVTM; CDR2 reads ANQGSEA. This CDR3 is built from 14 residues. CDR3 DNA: TGCAGCGTTGAACTCGGGGCGATCCGGGAGACCCAGTACTTC. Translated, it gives CSVELGAIRETQYF.

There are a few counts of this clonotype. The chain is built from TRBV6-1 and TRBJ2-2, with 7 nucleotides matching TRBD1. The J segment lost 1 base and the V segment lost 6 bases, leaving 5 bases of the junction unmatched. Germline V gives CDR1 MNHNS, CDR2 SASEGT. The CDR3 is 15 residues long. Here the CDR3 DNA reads TGTGCCAGCAGGCCCCAGGGGGTGAACACCGGGGAGCTGTTTTTT. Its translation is CASRPQGVNTGELFF.

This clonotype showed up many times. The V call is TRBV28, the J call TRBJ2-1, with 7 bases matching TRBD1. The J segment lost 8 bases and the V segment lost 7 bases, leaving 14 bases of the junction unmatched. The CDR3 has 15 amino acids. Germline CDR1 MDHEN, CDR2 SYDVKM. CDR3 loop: CASTTPGTVFYEQFF. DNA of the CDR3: TGTGCCAGCACTACACCCGGGACAGTTTTCTATGAGCAGTTCTTC.

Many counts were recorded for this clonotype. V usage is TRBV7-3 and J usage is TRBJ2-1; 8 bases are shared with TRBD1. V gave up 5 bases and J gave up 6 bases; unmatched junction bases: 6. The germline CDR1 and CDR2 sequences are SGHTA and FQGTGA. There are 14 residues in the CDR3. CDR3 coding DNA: TGTGCCAGCAGCCCTTGGACAGGGACCAATGAGCAGTTCTTC. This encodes CASSPWTGTNEQFF.

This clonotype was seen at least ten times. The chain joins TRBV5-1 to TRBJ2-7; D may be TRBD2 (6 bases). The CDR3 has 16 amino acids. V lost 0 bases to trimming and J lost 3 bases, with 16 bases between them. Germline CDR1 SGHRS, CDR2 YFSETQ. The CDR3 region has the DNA TGCGCCAGCAGCTTGGGGAGGGACCTGCCGAACTACGAGCAGTACTTC. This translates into CASSLGRDLPNYEQYF.

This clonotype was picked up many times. CDR3 sequence reads: CASSLRAGTSAYEQYF. The CDR3 nucleotides are TGTGCCAGCAGCTTGAGAGCCGGGACTAGCGCATACGAGCAGTACTTC. The rearrangement joins TRBV7-9 to TRBJ2-7, with 10 bases lining up with TRBD2. With V trimmed by 3 bases and J by 4 bases, 9 bases remained unmatched. Germline-derived CDR1 and CDR2 are SEHNR and FQNEAQ (reference sequence). The length of the CDR3 is 16 residues.

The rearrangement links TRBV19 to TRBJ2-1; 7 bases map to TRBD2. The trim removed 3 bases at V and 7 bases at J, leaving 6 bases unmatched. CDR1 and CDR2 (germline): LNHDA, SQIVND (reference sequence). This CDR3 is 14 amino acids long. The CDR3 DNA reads TGTGCCAGTAGTATTCAAGCGGGAACGAATGAGCAGTTCTTC. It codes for CASSIQAGTNEQFF. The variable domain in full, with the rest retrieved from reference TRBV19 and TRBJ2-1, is DGGITQSPKYLFRKEGQNVTLSCEQNLNHDAMYWYRQDPGQGLRLIYYSQIVNDFQKGDIAEGYSVSREKKESFPLTVTSAQKNPTAFYLCASSIQAGTNEQFFGPGTRLTVL.

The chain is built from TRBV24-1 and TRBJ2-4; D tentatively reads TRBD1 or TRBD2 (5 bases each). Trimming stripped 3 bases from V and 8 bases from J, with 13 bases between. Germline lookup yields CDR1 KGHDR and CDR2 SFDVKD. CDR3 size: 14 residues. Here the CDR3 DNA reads TGTGCCACCAGTGATGGGGGTTTGGGGGACATTCAGTACTTC. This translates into CATSDGGLGDIQYF.

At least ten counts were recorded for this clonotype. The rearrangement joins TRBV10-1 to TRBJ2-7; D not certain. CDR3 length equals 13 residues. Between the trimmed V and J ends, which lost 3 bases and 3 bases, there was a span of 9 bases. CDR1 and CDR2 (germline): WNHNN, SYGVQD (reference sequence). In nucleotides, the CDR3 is TGCGCCAGCAGTGACCCTCCAGGCTACGAGCAGTACTTC. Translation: CASSDPPGYEQYF.

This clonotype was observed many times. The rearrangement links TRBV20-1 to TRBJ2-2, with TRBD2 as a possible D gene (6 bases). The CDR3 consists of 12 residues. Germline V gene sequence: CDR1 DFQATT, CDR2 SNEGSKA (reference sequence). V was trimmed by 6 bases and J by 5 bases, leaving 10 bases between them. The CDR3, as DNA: TGCAGTGCACGGGACTTTACCGGGGAGCTGTTTTTT. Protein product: CSARDFTGELFF.

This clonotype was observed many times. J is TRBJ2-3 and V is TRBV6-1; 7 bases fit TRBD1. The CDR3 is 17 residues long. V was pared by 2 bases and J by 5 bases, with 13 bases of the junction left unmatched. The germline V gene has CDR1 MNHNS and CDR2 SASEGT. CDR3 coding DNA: TGTGCCAGCAGTGAATATGGGACAGTAAGGGTAGAAGATACGCAGTATTTT. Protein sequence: CASSEYGTVRVEDTQYF.

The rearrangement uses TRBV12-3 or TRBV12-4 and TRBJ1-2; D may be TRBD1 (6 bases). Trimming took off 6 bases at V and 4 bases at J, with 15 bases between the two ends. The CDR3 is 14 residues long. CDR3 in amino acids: CASRPLQGAYGYTF. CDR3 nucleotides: TGTGCCAGCAGACCTCTACAGGGCGCCTATGGCTACACCTTC.